Described below is a single TCR beta chain sequence and its context. Germline V CDR1 and CDR2: SGHVS, FQNEAQ. CDR3 size: 18 residues. V lost 1 base, J lost 0 bases, and 16 bases lay in between. This entry is derived from a study of blood T cell repertoires in COVID-19. The age range of participants was about 18 to 100 years, with residence in fewer than 25 US areas. Produced via immunoSEQ multiplex PCR; TCRdb's table is partial and in-frame only. The table records around 250,000 clones, approximately 85% of them present only once. Sequencing input: PBMCs or T cells enriched from blood (not recorded which). The chain joins TRBV7-8 to TRBJ2-1; tentatively, D is TRBD2 (6 bases). The source is a woman between 50 and 59 years old with acute COVID-19. The DNA of the CDR3 is TGTGCCAGCAGCTTAGGTCATAGCGGCCAGAACTCCTACAATGAGCAGTTCTTC. Translating it yields CASSLGHSGQNSYNEQFF.